A selection of T cell receptor beta chains follows, all from one sample in a study of cytomegalovirus exposure and HLA in healthy donors. Clones were sequenced by immunoSEQ multiplex PCR, and TCRdb holds only the in-frame ones, with some missing. The sample records around 140,000 clones, around 80% being singletons. Sequenced input: PBMCs. These receptors came from a middle-aged woman in good health and CMV-seronegative. Each CDR3 is given without its conserved first and last residue. The order of the fields is J gene, V gene, CDR3 protein.

j_gene: TRBJ2-7
v_gene: TRBV6-1
CDR3aa: ASSAYRDRLRNEQY

j_gene: TRBJ1-4
v_gene: TRBV25-1
CDR3aa: ASTASNRINLNEKLF

j_gene: TRBJ2-1
v_gene: TRBV4-3
CDR3aa: ASSPPLAARLRPNEQF

j_gene: TRBJ1-5
v_gene: TRBV7-8
CDR3aa: ASSSGDRQPQH

j_gene: TRBJ1-1
v_gene: TRBV15
CDR3aa: ATSRDLTDTQAF

j_gene: .
v_gene: TRBV20-1
CDR3aa: SATDRVEQY

j_gene: .
v_gene: TRBV7-2
CDR3aa: ASSLGTGMNEQY

j_gene: TRBJ1-1
v_gene: TRBV27
CDR3aa: ASSLDRGHTEAF

j_gene: TRBJ2-7
v_gene: TRBV6-5
CDR3aa: ASSYSGEQY

j_gene: TRBJ1-5
v_gene: TRBV29-1
CDR3aa: SAAGQSNQPQH

j_gene: TRBJ2-2
v_gene: TRBV9
CDR3aa: ASSVRWGLAGGDTGELF

j_gene: TRBJ2-2
v_gene: TRBV10-3
CDR3aa: ATGLAGYTGELF

j_gene: TRBJ1-1
v_gene: TRBV29-1
CDR3aa: SVTTGGTEAF

j_gene: TRBJ1-2
v_gene: TRBV27
CDR3aa: ASSLFFGYYGYT

j_gene: TRBJ1-2
v_gene: TRBV18
CDR3aa: ASSPTGDVGFGYT

j_gene: TRBJ1-1
v_gene: TRBV19
CDR3aa: ASSIPFPNRDKLNTEAF

j_gene: TRBJ2-7
v_gene: TRBV28
CDR3aa: ASSFIQGASEQY

j_gene: TRBJ1-1
v_gene: TRBV13
CDR3aa: ASSPRGGPPNTEAF

j_gene: TRBJ2-5
v_gene: TRBV25-1
CDR3aa: ASSEWSGGVQETQY

j_gene: TRBJ1-2
v_gene: TRBV21-1
CDR3aa: ASSKGLEGGPNYGYT